The 8 T cell receptor beta chains reported below all come from one sample, sequenced in a study of CD8+CD57+ T cells in acquired aplastic anemia. Researchers used genomic DNA as the template to profile TCR beta VDJ and CDR3. Each CDR3 protein is one row after TCRdb ran MiXCR on the reads. The table shows 180,000 or so distinct CDR3 sequences, with around 60% occurring only once. For sequencing, patients were chosen who had shown expansion of CD8+CD57+ cells by flow cytometry. Sequenced input: sorted CD4+, CD8+, or CD8+CD57+ T cells (not recorded which) from PBMCs. The source is a human donor with aplastic anemia.

This clonotype came up many times. The chain has TRBV7-9 and TRBJ2-3, with 8 bases identical to TRBD2. The CDR3 spans 15 residues. V gave up 1 base and J gave up 3 bases; unmatched junction bases: 3. Germline assignment: CDR1 SEHNR and CDR2 FQNEAQ (reference sequence). The CDR3 nucleotides are TGTGCCAGCAGCTTAGTTAGCGGGACTACAGATACGCAGTATTTT. Protein: CASSLVSGTTDTQYF.

This clonotype has a count of ten or more. The V and J genes are TRBV7-9 and TRBJ1-2, with D perhaps matching TRBD1 (5 bases). The V end was cut by 4 bases, the J end by 3 bases, with 12 bases between. Looked up from germline, CDR1 is SEHNR and CDR2 is FQNEAQ (reference sequence). This CDR3 comprises 14 residues. The CDR3 sequence is CASSSRDADYGYTF. CDR3 sequence (DNA): TGTGCCAGCAGCTCCCGGGACGCAGACTATGGCTACACCTTC. Filled out from reference TRBV7-9 and TRBJ1-2, the complete variable domain reads DTGVSQNPRHKITKRGQNVTFRCDPISEHNRLYWYRQTLGQGPEFLTYFQNEAQLEKSRLLSDRFSAERPKGSFSTLEIQRTEQGDSAMYLCASSSRDADYGYTFGSGTRLTVV.

The rearrangement uses TRBV6-5 and TRBJ1-2, with D perhaps TRBD1 (5 bases). CDR3 length: 16 residues. Trimming took 6 bases from V and 5 from J, leaving 22 bases between them. Germline assignment: CDR1 MNHEY and CDR2 SVGAGI. The CDR3 sequence: CASSAYGQGEYYGYTF. CDR3 bases: TGTGCCAGCAGCGCTTACGGGCAGGGAGAGTATTATGGCTACACCTTC.

This clonotype was detected a few times. The chain carries TRBV30 and TRBJ1-1; D ambiguous. The germline CDR1 and CDR2 sequences are GTSNPN and SVGIG (reference sequence). Trimming took off 0 bases at V and 3 bases at J, with 11 bases between the two ends. The CDR3 covers 14 residues. The DNA of the CDR3 is TGTGCCTGGAGTGTACGTAGGGCGGACACTGAAGCTTTCTTT. Translated: CAWSVRRADTEAFF.

The chain employs TRBV2 and TRBJ2-7, with 8 nucleotides matching TRBD1. Trimming took 7 bases from V and 3 from J; bases not matched to a gene: 8. The CDR3 length is 14 residues. Germline V gene sequence: CDR1 SNHLY, CDR2 FYNNEI. The CDR3 nucleotides are TGTGCCAGCACCTCCCAGGGACAGGACTACGAGCAGTACTTC. It codes for CASTSQGQDYEQYF.

Here the CDR3 reads CASSLTGGTIQQFF. The CDR3 nucleotides are TGTGCCAGCAGCTTAACGGGAGGGACGATACAGCAGTTCTTC. This chain connects TRBV7-3 to TRBJ2-1, with 7 bases aligning to TRBD2. The CDR3 is 14 amino acids. Germline trimming cut 0 bases from V and 11 bases from J; bases unmatched to any gene: 7. CDR1 and CDR2 (germline): SGHTA, FQGTGA.

The V gene is TRBV24-1, the J gene TRBJ1-5; D call uncertain. The CDR3 is 12 residues long. Germline V gene data show CDR1 as KGHDR and CDR2 as SFDVKD. V lost 8 bases to trimming and J lost 3 bases, with 7 bases between them. The CDR3 sequence: CATTGTNQPQHF. CDR3 bases: TGTGCCACCACCGGCACCAATCAGCCCCAGCATTTT.

The CDR3 is CSACPTSGRYEQYF. The CDR3 region has the DNA TGCAGTGCTTGCCCCACTAGCGGCCGGTACGAGCAGTACTTC. This chain links TRBV20-1 with TRBJ2-7; 8 nucleotides agree with TRBD2. This CDR3 comprises 14 residues. The ends lost 5 bases at V and 4 bases at J; junction bases unmatched: 10. CDR1 is DFQATT and CDR2 is SNEGSKA in the germline V gene (reference sequence).